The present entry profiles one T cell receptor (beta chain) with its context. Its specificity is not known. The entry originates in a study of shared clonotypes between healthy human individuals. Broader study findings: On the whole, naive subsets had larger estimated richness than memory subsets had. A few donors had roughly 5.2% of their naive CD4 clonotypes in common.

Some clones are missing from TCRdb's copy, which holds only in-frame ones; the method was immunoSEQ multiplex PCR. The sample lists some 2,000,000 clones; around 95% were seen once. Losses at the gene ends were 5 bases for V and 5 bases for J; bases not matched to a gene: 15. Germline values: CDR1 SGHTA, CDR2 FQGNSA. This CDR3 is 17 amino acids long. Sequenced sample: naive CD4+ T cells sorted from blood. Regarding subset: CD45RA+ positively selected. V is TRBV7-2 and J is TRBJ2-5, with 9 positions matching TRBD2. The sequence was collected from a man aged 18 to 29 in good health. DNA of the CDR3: TGTGCCAGCAGCCCTAGGGGGTGGATAGCGGGAGACGAGACCCAGTACTTC. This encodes CASSPRGWIAGDETQYF. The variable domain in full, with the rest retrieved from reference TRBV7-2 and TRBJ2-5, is GAGVSQSPSNKVTEKGKDVELRCDPISGHTALYWYRQSLGQGLEFLIYFQGNSAPDKSGLPSDRFSAERTGGSVSTLTIQRTQQEDSAVYLCASSPRGWIAGDETQYFGPGTRLLVL.